This entry lists 20 T cell receptor beta chains sequenced from one sample in a study of PD-L1 blockade in urothelial cancer. The data were produced by immunoSEQ multiplex PCR, yet TCRdb's version contains in-frame clones alone and is incomplete. The table includes approximately 79,000 clones, about 90% detected once. The material sequenced was PBMCs, taken around atezolizumab (anti-PD-L1) treatment. Receptors originate from a woman aged 65 to 85 with urothelial cancer.

This chain connects TRBV2 to TRBJ2-3; 8 nucleotides match TRBD2. The V segment lost 5 bases and the J segment 2 bases; nucleotides outside the gene matches: 9. Germline V lookup: CDR1 SNHLY, CDR2 FYNNEI. The CDR3 runs to 16 residues. The CDR3 DNA is TGTGCCAGCAGTCGTAGCGGGATTAATCACACAGATACGCAGTATTTT. This encodes CASSRSGINHTDTQYF.

This sequence joins TRBV5-1 and TRBJ2-5; TRBD1 matches 8 bases. CDR1 and CDR2 from the germline V gene are SGHRS and YFSETQ. J gave up 4 bases and V 4 bases, and 9 bases lay outside the gene matches. The CDR3 runs to 15 residues. Here the CDR3 DNA reads TGCGCCAGCAGCCTCACCCGGACAGGGCGAGAGACCCAGTACTTC. Its protein is CASSLTRTGRETQYF.

V gene TRBV30 combines with J gene TRBJ2-1; TRBD1 aligns across 7 bases. V shed 4 bases and J 3 bases; nucleotides not matched to a gene: 6. The CDR3 spans 14 residues. The germline CDR1 and CDR2 sequences are GTSNPN and SVGIG (reference sequence). CDR3 coding DNA: TGTGCCTGGACGCGTCAGGGGGACTACAATGAGCAGTTCTTC. This sequence encodes CAWTRQGDYNEQFF.

The rearrangement uses TRBV30 and TRBJ1-4, with no clear D. The CDR3 has 15 amino acids. V was cut by 1 base and J by 0 bases, with 9 bases left in between. Germline values: CDR1 GTSNPN, CDR2 SVGIG (reference sequence). In nucleotides, the CDR3 is TGTGCCTGGAGTGGAGGTGGTCCAACTAATGAAAAACTGTTTTTT. Translated: CAWSGGGPTNEKLFF.

This chain connects TRBV6-1 to TRBJ1-5; perhaps TRBD1 as D (6 bases). Germline V gene lookup returns CDR1 MNHNS and CDR2 SASEGT. V was shortened by 2 bases and J by 2 bases, with 19 bases between the two germline ends. The CDR3 length is 18 residues. The CDR3: CASSEIGQLRFRNQPQHF. The CDR3 coding sequence is TGTGCCAGCAGTGAAATTGGACAGTTGCGGTTTCGCAATCAGCCCCAGCATTTT.

The V call is TRBV5-1, the J call TRBJ2-7, with TRBD2 identical over 11 bases. From germline, CDR1 is SGHRS and CDR2 YFSETQ. CDR3 size: 17 residues. Trimming took 0 bases from V and 0 from J; bases not matched to a gene: 5. The CDR3 region is CASSLGLAGLSSYEQYF. The CDR3 bases are TGCGCCAGCAGCTTGGGACTAGCGGGACTAAGCTCCTACGAGCAGTACTTC.

This chain joins TRBV7-6 and TRBJ2-1, with a tentative D call TRBD1 (6 bases). The CDR3 length is 15 residues. Germline V gene sequence: CDR1 SGHVS, CDR2 FNYEAQ. The V and J ends lost 5 bases and 9 bases respectively, with 20 bases between them. CDR3 sequence: CASSASRTAMGEQFF. CDR3 DNA: TGTGCCAGCAGCGCCAGTCGGACAGCTATGGGTGAGCAGTTCTTC. The full variable domain, completed using reference TRBV7-6 and TRBJ2-1, is GAGVSQSPRYKVTKRGQDVALRCDPISGHVSLYWYRQALGQGPEFLTYFNYEAQQDKSGLPNDRFSAERPEGSISTLTIQRTEQRDSAMYRCASSASRTAMGEQFFGPGTRLTVL.

The chain is built from TRBV28 and TRBJ1-4; D unresolved. CDR3 length equals 12 residues. In germline, CDR1 is MDHEN, CDR2 SYDVKM. The germline V and J ends were trimmed by 7 bases and 7 bases, with 10 bases remaining between them. This chain's CDR3 is CASNIGFEKLFF. The CDR3 DNA reads as TGTGCCAGCAATATTGGCTTTGAAAAACTGTTTTTT.

As to this clone: Other DNA sequences in the sample encode the same CDR3. The chain recombines TRBV5-1 with TRBJ2-5; D perhaps matches TRBD1 (6 bases). V lost 0 bases and J 3 bases, leaving 9 bases between the germline ends. Germline V gives CDR1 SGHRS, CDR2 YFSETQ. This CDR3 is 14 amino acids long. This chain's CDR3 is CASSLGQGKETQYF. DNA of the CDR3: TGCGCCAGCAGCTTGGGGCAGGGGAAAGAGACCCAGTACTTC. The full variable domain, completed using reference TRBV5-1 and TRBJ2-5, is KAGVTQTPRYLIKTRGQQVTLSCSPISGHRSVSWYQQTPGQGLQFLFEYFSETQRNKGNFPGRFSGRQFSNSRSEMNVSTLELGDSALYLCASSLGQGKETQYFGPGTRLLVL.

Here the CDR3 reads CASSLQGASNQPQHF. DNA for the CDR3: TGCGCCAGCAGCTTGCAGGGGGCGAGCAATCAGCCCCAGCATTTT. This sequence joins TRBV5-1 and TRBJ1-5, with 8 bases identical to TRBD1. The CDR3 has 15 residues. The germline gives CDR1 SGHRS, CDR2 YFSETQ. V shed 1 base and J 1 base; nucleotides not matched to a gene: 1.

This rearrangement joins TRBV19 to TRBJ1-1; D is possibly TRBD1 (6 bases). CDR3 length: 13 amino acids. V lost 3 bases to trimming and J lost 7 bases, with 12 bases between them. In germline, CDR1 is LNHDA, CDR2 SQIVND (reference sequence). CDR3 sequence reads: CASSMGQDSEAFF. The CDR3 DNA reads TGTGCCAGTAGTATGGGCCAGGACAGTGAAGCTTTCTTT.

The chain employs TRBV9 and TRBJ1-4; maybe TRBD1 (5 bases). The CDR3 consists of 13 residues. Trimming removed 0 bases from V and 13 bases from J, with 13 bases in between. Germline V gene lookup returns CDR1 SGDLS and CDR2 YYNGEE. The chain's CDR3 is CASSVAEDGGLFF. Here the CDR3 DNA reads TGTGCCAGCAGCGTAGCTGAGGACGGGGGACTGTTTTTT.

This clone was counted a few times. The chain has TRBV7-3 and TRBJ1-2; D gene ambiguous. V lost 2 bases to trimming and J lost 12 bases, with 16 bases between them. The CDR3 length is 13 residues. Germline CDR1 SGHTA, CDR2 FQGTGA. The CDR3 coding sequence is TGTGCCAGCAGCTTAGGTCCCAGGAGGGTAAACACCTTC. Encoded protein: CASSLGPRRVNTF.

The chain joins TRBV7-3 to TRBJ1-1; TRBD1 matches at 8 bases. The V gene's germline CDR1 is SGHTA and CDR2 FQGTGA. V shed 4 bases and J 6 bases; nucleotides not matched to a gene: 4. This CDR3 has 13 residues. The CDR3 nucleotides read TGTGCCAGCAGCTCTGGACAGGGTTCTGAAGCTTTCTTT. Encoded protein: CASSSGQGSEAFF.

The chain is built from TRBV11-2 and TRBJ2-7; TRBD2 aligns across 7 bases. The CDR3 runs to 18 residues. CDR1 SGHAT and CDR2 FQNNGV come from the germline V gene. Trimming took 3 bases from V and 3 from J; bases not matched to a gene: 17. CDR3: CASSFLFTPAGRYYEQYF. In DNA, the CDR3 is TGTGCCAGCAGCTTTTTATTCACCCCAGCGGGGCGCTACTACGAGCAGTACTTC.

This chain connects TRBV7-3 to TRBJ2-1, with D unclear. The CDR3 is 16 amino acids. Germline V lookup: CDR1 SGHTA, CDR2 FQGTGA. The V end was cut by 2 bases, the J end by 0 bases, with 11 bases between. The CDR3 nucleotides are TGTGCCAGCAGCTTAGGTCCTCTATACTCCTACAATGAGCAGTTCTTC. Encoded protein: CASSLGPLYSYNEQFF. Together with reference TRBV7-3 and TRBJ2-1, the CDR3 gives the full variable domain: GAGVSQTPSNKVTEKGKYVELRCDPISGHTALYWYRQSLGQGPEFLIYFQGTGAADDSGLPNDRFFAVRPEGSVSTLKIQRTERGDSAVYLCASSLGPLYSYNEQFFGPGTRLTVL.

The CDR3: CASSLGGEGDTQYF. DNA of the CDR3: TGTGCCAGCAGCCTCGGAGGAGAGGGAGATACGCAGTATTTT. The chain recombines TRBV11-3 with TRBJ2-3, with TRBD2 as a possible D gene (5 bases). With 5 bases removed from V and 5 bases from J, the gap between germline ends came to 14 bases. CDR3 length: 14 residues. CDR1 is SGHNT and CDR2 is YENEEA in the germline V gene.

The V gene is TRBV18, the J gene TRBJ2-1, with D perhaps matching TRBD1 (6 bases). Trimming took 4 bases from V and 4 from J, leaving 8 bases between them. The CDR3 spans 13 residues. Germline V gene data show CDR1 as KGHSH and CDR2 as LQKENI. The CDR3: CASSQGQYNEQFF. CDR3 nucleotide sequence: TGTGCCAGCTCACAAGGACAGTACAATGAGCAGTTCTTC.

DNA for the CDR3: TGTGCCAGCAGCATACAGGGTTACGGCTACGAGCAGTACTTC. This encodes CASSIQGYGYEQYF. J is TRBJ2-7 and V is TRBV28; the D gene is possibly TRBD1 (6 bases). The V and J ends lost 6 bases and 3 bases respectively, with 15 bases between them. The CDR3 covers 14 residues. CDR1 is MDHEN, CDR2 SYDVKM, per germline.

The chain employs TRBV5-1 and TRBJ2-7; D gene ambiguous. Germline CDR1 is SGHRS and CDR2 is YFSETQ. The length of the CDR3 is 13 residues. Trimming took off 6 bases at V and 2 bases at J, with 12 bases between the two ends. The CDR3 coding sequence is TGCGCCAGCAAAGAGGCAGATCCCTACGAGCAGTACTTC. As protein: CASKEADPYEQYF.